These 20 T cell receptor beta chains originate from one sample sequenced in a study of blood T cell repertoires in COVID-19 (dated by TCRdb to 2019 to 2021). Library generation was performed with the immunoSEQ multiplex PCR assay. TCRdb obtained this table from immuneACCESS and retained in-frame rearrangements with V and J assigned. These tables miss some clones; where compared with another copy, unresolved V genes account for less than half of the shortfall, and the remainder is unexplained. This sample holds around 260,000 clones; about 88% were observed only once. The top ten clonotypes cover under 4.5% of the sample. Source material: PBMCs or T cells enriched from blood (not recorded which). The receptors derive from a man aged 30 to 39 with acute COVID-19.

This clone was detected a few times. The V gene is TRBV14, the J gene TRBJ2-3; 13 bases match TRBD2. CDR3 size: 18 residues. With 0 bases clipped from V and 2 bases from J, the junction kept 5 bases outside the gene matches. Germline V gives CDR1 SGHDN, CDR2 FVKESK. The CDR3 sequence is CASSQERTSGRATDTQYF. The CDR3 coding sequence is TGTGCCAGCAGCCAAGAAAGAACTAGCGGGAGGGCCACAGATACGCAGTATTTT.

V usage is TRBV23-1 and J usage is TRBJ2-7, with D perhaps TRBD1 (6 bases). TRBV23-1 has ORF status, its function being uncertain. The CDR3 has 12 amino acids. V was clipped by 10 bases and J by 2 bases, with 12 bases between them. In DNA, the CDR3 is TGCGCCACCCGGAAGGGGGCCTACGAGCAGTACGTC. Translating it yields CATRKGAYEQYV.

The CDR3 sequence: CASSLEASGTYNEQFF. CDR3 sequence (DNA): TGTGCCAGCAGCTTAGAGGCTAGCGGGACCTACAATGAGCAGTTCTTC. V gene TRBV7-9 combines with J gene TRBJ2-1, with 9 positions matching TRBD2. The ends lost 1 base at V and 2 bases at J; junction bases unmatched: 3. This CDR3 contains 16 residues. The V gene's germline CDR1 is SEHNR and CDR2 FQNEAQ (reference sequence).

This clone was counted between two and nine times. This rearrangement joins TRBV5-6 to TRBJ2-7, with 7 bases lining up with TRBD2. The germline CDR1 and CDR2 sequences are SGHDT and YYEEEE. V shed 5 bases and J 6 bases; nucleotides not matched to a gene: 8. The CDR3 extends over 13 amino acids. The CDR3 DNA reads TGTGCCAGCAGTCCCGGAGGGGAGGGCGAGCAGTACGTC. It specifies CASSPGGEGEQYV.

This sequence joins TRBV10-3 and TRBJ1-2; 7 bases fit TRBD1. V trimming: 4 bases; J trimming: 4 bases; junction bases outside the gene matches: 6. The CDR3 length is 14 residues. Germline V lookup: CDR1 ENHRY, CDR2 SYGVKD. CDR3 residues: CAISAEQGFYGYTF. The CDR3 nucleotides read TGTGCCATCAGTGCCGAACAGGGGTTCTATGGCTACACCTTC.

The chain employs TRBV24-1 and TRBJ2-3; D not resolved. In germline, CDR1 is KGHDR, CDR2 SFDVKD. This CDR3 is 14 amino acids long. With 3 bases removed from V and 2 bases from J, the gap between germline ends came to 8 bases. In nucleotides, the CDR3 is TGTGCCACCAGTGATATAATAAACACAGATACGCAGTATTTT. Its protein is CATSDIINTDTQYF.

The chain is built from TRBV13 and TRBJ1-3; 7 bases are shared with TRBD1. Germline assignment: CDR1 PRHDT and CDR2 FYEKMQ (reference sequence). J gave up 2 bases and V 6 bases, and 4 bases lay outside the gene matches. This CDR3 is built from 14 residues. CDR3 sequence: CASRRRGAGNTIYF. CDR3 nucleotide sequence: TGTGCCAGCAGACGCAGGGGGGCTGGAAACACCATATATTTT.

This clone was observed once. At one boundary the junction diverges from the germline segment, which might be a read error. The rearrangement joins TRBV5-1 to TRBJ2-5; TRBD1 agrees at 12 bases. CDR3 length: 16 amino acids. Germline lookup yields CDR1 SGHRS and CDR2 YFSETQ. DNA for the CDR3: TGTGCCAGCAGCCCCCGGCATGGGACAGGGGGCGAGACCCAGTACTTC. It yields the protein CASSPRHGTGGETQYF. Together with reference TRBV5-1 and TRBJ2-5, the CDR3 gives the full variable domain: KAGVTQTPRYLIKTRGQQVTLSCSPISGHRSVSWYQQTPGQGLQFLFEYFSETQRNKGNFPGRFSGRQFSNSRSEMNVSTLELGDSALYLCASSPRHGTGGETQYFGPGTRLLVL.

The chain has TRBV27 and TRBJ1-1, with TRBD1 as a possible D gene (5 bases). The germline gives CDR1 MNHEY, CDR2 SMNVEV (reference sequence). This CDR3 has 13 residues. Trimming removed 3 bases from V and 8 bases from J, with 13 bases in between. CDR3 residues: CASSLLGLKEAFF. In DNA form, the CDR3 reads TGTGCCAGCAGTTTGTTGGGGCTAAAGGAAGCTTTCTTT.

V and J are TRBV19 and TRBJ1-2, with a tentative D call TRBD1 (5 bases). The length of the CDR3 is 16 residues. Germline CDR1 and CDR2: LNHDA and SQIVND (reference sequence). V lost 1 base and J lost 0, with 12 bases in between. The CDR3 is CASSIVSGPPNYGYTF. The CDR3, as DNA: TGTGCCAGTAGTATAGTTTCAGGGCCCCCTAACTATGGCTACACCTTC.

The rearrangement uses TRBV7-2 and TRBJ2-6; possible D gene TRBD1, 6 bases. CDR1 and CDR2 from the germline V gene are SGHTA and FQGNSA. The CDR3 spans 19 residues. The V and J ends lost 5 bases and 2 bases respectively, with 22 bases between them. CDR3 residues: CASSLREQGATAGANVLTF. The CDR3 region has the DNA TGTGCCAGCAGCCTAAGGGAACAGGGTGCGACTGCTGGGGCCAACGTCCTGACTTTC.

The chain is built from TRBV7-9 and TRBJ2-5; maybe TRBD1 (5 bases). The CDR3 has 15 amino acids. Deletions cut 6 bases from V and 2 bases from J, with 16 bases between. The germline CDR1 and CDR2 sequences are SEHNR and FQNEAQ (reference sequence). CDR3 bases: TGTGCCAGCAGACCCGATCAGGGTGTGCAAGAGACCCAGTACTTC. This codes for CASRPDQGVQETQYF.

The V call is TRBV29-1, the J call TRBJ1-4; D unresolved. V gave up 7 bases and J gave up 7 bases, with 19 bases separating them. The germline V gene has CDR1 SQVTM and CDR2 ANQGSEA. The CDR3 runs to 14 residues. The CDR3 sequence is CSATPGSQSEKLFF. DNA of the CDR3: TGCAGCGCTACCCCGGGATCCCAGAGTGAAAAACTGTTTTTT.

This clone was picked up a small number of times. The chain joins TRBV18 to TRBJ1-5; 10 positions agree with TRBD1. This CDR3 spans 15 amino acids. Germline values: CDR1 KGHSH, CDR2 LQKENI. V trimming: 2 bases; J trimming: 2 bases; junction bases outside the gene matches: 0. The CDR3 region is CASSPGTGGNQPQHF. Here the CDR3 DNA reads TGTGCCAGCTCACCAGGGACAGGGGGCAATCAGCCCCAGCATTTT. Full variable domain (remainder filled in from reference TRBV18 and TRBJ1-5): NAGVMQNPRHLVRRRGQEARLRCSPMKGHSHVYWYRQLPEEGLKFMVYLQKENIIDESGMPKERFSAEFPKEGPSILRIQQVVRGDSAAYFCASSPGTGGNQPQHFGDGTRLSIL.

The chain links TRBV9 to TRBJ1-1; D is uncertain. Germline CDR1 SGDLS, CDR2 YYNGEE. Trimming stripped 1 base from V and 0 bases from J, with 13 bases between. The CDR3 has 16 amino acids. CDR3 sequence (DNA): TGTGCCAGCAGCGTATTTCCCACCCCGGTGAACACTGAAGCTTTCTTT. Translating gives CASSVFPTPVNTEAFF.

The count of this clone is one. The rearrangement uses TRBV6-2 or TRBV6-3 and TRBJ2-1; 12 bases are shared with TRBD2. After removal of 5 bases from V and 5 bases from J, the junction contained 7 bases not matched to a gene. There are 16 residues in the CDR3. Germline V gene lookup returns CDR1 MNHEY and CDR2 SVGEGT. CDR3 nucleotides: TGTGCCAGCAGTGCCCCTAGCGGGAGGGTGAACAATGAGCAGTTCTTC. Protein sequence: CASSAPSGRVNNEQFF.

This clone was seen just once. The gene calls are TRBV6-1 and TRBJ1-1; the D is unclear. This CDR3 is built from 13 residues. From germline, CDR1 is MNHNS and CDR2 SASEGT. The V end was cut by 1 base, the J end by 7 bases, with 10 bases between. Written as DNA, the CDR3 is TGTGCCAGCAGTGAAGTGGTCAGGCTTGAAGCTTTCTTT. It is translated as CASSEVVRLEAFF.

The rearrangement links TRBV10-2 to TRBJ1-6; TRBD1 matches 7 bases. J gave up 7 bases and V 4 bases, and 10 bases lay outside the gene matches. Per germline, CDR1 WSHSY and CDR2 SAAADI. The CDR3 runs 16 residues. The CDR3 reads CASSGYEGADNSPLHF. The CDR3 nucleotides read TGCGCCAGCAGTGGCTATGAGGGGGCCGACAATTCACCCCTCCACTTT.

The chain joins TRBV6-5 to TRBJ2-1, with 10 nucleotides matching TRBD1. V was pared by 10 bases and J by 4 bases, with 4 bases of the junction left unmatched. Germline CDR1 reads MNHEY; CDR2 reads SVGAGI. The CDR3 extends over 13 amino acids. CDR3 in DNA: TGTGCCATTGGACAGGGGGGTTACAATGAGCAGTTCTTC. This encodes CAIGQGGYNEQFF.

The chain combines TRBV24-1 with TRBJ1-1; 12 bases match TRBD1. The J segment lost 5 bases and the V segment lost 5 bases, leaving 5 bases of the junction unmatched. Germline V gene data show CDR1 as KGHDR and CDR2 as SFDVKD. CDR3 length: 15 residues. The chain's CDR3 is CATSGGTGGRTEAFF. The CDR3 region has the DNA TGTGCCACCAGTGGAGGGACAGGGGGCCGGACTGAAGCTTTCTTT.